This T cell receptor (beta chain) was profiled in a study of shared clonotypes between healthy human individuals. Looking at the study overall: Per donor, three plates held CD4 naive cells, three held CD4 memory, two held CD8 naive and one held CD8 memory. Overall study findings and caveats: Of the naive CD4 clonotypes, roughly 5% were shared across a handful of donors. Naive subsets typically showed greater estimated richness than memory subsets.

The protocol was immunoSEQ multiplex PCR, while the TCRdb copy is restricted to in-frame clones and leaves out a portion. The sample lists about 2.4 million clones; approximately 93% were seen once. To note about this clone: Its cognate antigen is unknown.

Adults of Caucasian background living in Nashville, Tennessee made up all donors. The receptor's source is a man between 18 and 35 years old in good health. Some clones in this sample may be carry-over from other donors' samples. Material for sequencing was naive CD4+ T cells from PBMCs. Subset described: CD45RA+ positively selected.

CDR3: CSVAVTSAFYEQYF. CDR3 DNA: TGCAGCGTTGCGGTGACTAGCGCCTTCTACGAGCAGTACTTC. J is TRBJ2-5 and V is TRBV29-1, with TRBD2 identical over 8 bases. TRBJ2-7 explains the end of the DNA better; the J call may be wrong. The CDR3 consists of 14 residues. Germline CDR1 and CDR2: SQVTM and ANQGSEA.